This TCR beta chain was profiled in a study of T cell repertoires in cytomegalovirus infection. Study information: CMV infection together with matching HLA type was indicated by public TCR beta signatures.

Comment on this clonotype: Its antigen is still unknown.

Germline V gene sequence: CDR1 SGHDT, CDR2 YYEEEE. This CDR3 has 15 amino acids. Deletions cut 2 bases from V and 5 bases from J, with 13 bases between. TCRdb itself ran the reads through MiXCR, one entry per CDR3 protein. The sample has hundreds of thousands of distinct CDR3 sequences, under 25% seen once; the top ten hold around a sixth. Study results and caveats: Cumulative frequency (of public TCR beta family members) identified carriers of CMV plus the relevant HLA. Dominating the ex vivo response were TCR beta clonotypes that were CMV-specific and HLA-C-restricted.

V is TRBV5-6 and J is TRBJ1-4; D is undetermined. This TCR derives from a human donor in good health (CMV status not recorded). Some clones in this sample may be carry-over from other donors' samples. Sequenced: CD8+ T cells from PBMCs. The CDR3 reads CASSLSLPWNEKLFF. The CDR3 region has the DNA TGTGCCAGCAGCTTATCACTTCCCTGGAATGAAAAACTGTTTTTT.